One sample yielded the 20 T cell receptor beta chains listed below, sequenced in a study of CD8+CD57+ T cells in acquired aplastic anemia. The template for TCR beta VDJ and CDR3 sequence profiling was genomic DNA. MiXCR, applied by TCRdb to the reads, yields one record per CDR3 protein. The repertoire holds roughly 170,000 distinct CDR3 sequences, roughly 50% seen once, with 10% to 15% in the top ten. CD8+CD57+ cell expansion, shown by flow cytometry, had occurred in the patients selected for sequencing. Material: sorted CD4+, CD8+, or CD8+CD57+ T cells (not recorded which) from PBMCs. The receptors shown here come from a human donor with aplastic anemia.

This clonotype was picked up many times. CDR3 nucleotides: TGCAGTGCCCCAGTAGGTGGGGGAAACACCATATATTTT. Translating it yields CSAPVGGGNTIYF. V gene TRBV20-1 combines with J gene TRBJ1-3; D gene unclear. This CDR3 is 13 amino acids long. From germline, CDR1 is DFQATT and CDR2 SNEGSKA (reference sequence). V gave up 6 bases and J gave up 4 bases, with 13 bases separating them.

The genes are TRBV19 and TRBJ2-7; D may be TRBD2 (6 bases). Per the germline V gene, CDR1 is LNHDA and CDR2 is SQIVND (reference sequence). CDR3 length equals 14 residues. The germline V and J ends were trimmed by 4 bases and 6 bases, with 16 bases remaining between them. The CDR3 loop is CASSTGGEQGEQYF. In nucleotides, the CDR3 is TGTGCCAGTAGTACCGGGGGTGAGCAGGGCGAGCAGTACTTC.

The rearrangement joins TRBV18 to TRBJ2-1; 11 bases are shared with TRBD2. This CDR3 has 15 amino acids. Germline V gives CDR1 KGHSH, CDR2 LQKENI. Trimming took 4 bases from V and 6 from J; bases not matched to a gene: 5. The CDR3 DNA is TGTGCCAGCTCACTCGATAGCGGGGGGGCCAATGAGCAGTTCTTC. It specifies CASSLDSGGANEQFF.

This chain uses TRBV3-1 with TRBJ2-3; D is undetermined. Per the germline V gene, CDR1 is LGHDT and CDR2 is YNNKEL (reference sequence). Trimming cost V 4 bases and J 5 bases, with 13 bases left between them. This CDR3 region has 14 residues. The DNA for the CDR3 is TGTGCCAGCAGCCCCGAGATCGCGATAGATACGCAGTATTTT. Translating gives CASSPEIAIDTQYF.

There are many counts of this clonotype. This chain links TRBV10-1 with TRBJ2-7; D is unresolved. The germline V gene has CDR1 WNHNN and CDR2 SYGVQD (reference sequence). Trimming cost V 1 base and J 1 base, with 14 bases left between them. The CDR3 runs 16 residues. The CDR3 bases are TGCGCCAGCAGTGAGTTAAACCTCCGACGATCCTACGAGCAGTACTTC. Translating it yields CASSELNLRRSYEQYF.

This clonotype was counted ten times or more. This chain links TRBV11-2 with TRBJ2-7; tentatively, D is TRBD1 or TRBD2 (5 bases each). The CDR3 length is 14 residues. CDR1 SGHAT and CDR2 FQNNGV come from the germline V gene. The V end was cut by 5 bases, the J end by 0 bases, with 11 bases between. Here the CDR3 reads CASSAHGTSYEQYF. The CDR3 nucleotides are TGTGCCAGCAGCGCCCACGGGACCTCCTACGAGCAGTACTTC.

This clonotype was seen at least ten times. The J gene is TRBJ1-6, the V gene TRBV4-1; TRBD1 matches at 9 bases. J gave up 10 bases and V 1 base, and 5 bases lay outside the gene matches. CDR1 and CDR2 (germline): MGHRA, YSYEKL. CDR3 length: 15 amino acids. CDR3 DNA sequence: TGCGCCAGCAGCCAAGGGGGACAGGGTGGATCACCCCTCCACTTT. Protein: CASSQGGQGGSPLHF.

This clonotype was found many times. The CDR3 coding sequence is TGTGCCAGCAGCCAAACAACAGGGGGCGCGTCCCCAGATACGCAGTATTTT. This sequence encodes CASSQTTGGASPDTQYF. The chain is built from TRBV5-4 and TRBJ2-3; 9 nucleotides line up with TRBD1. This CDR3 contains 17 residues. The V and J ends lost 4 bases and 4 bases, in that order; junction bases with no gene match: 13. Germline V lookup: CDR1 SGHNT, CDR2 YYREEE (reference sequence).

J is TRBJ1-1 and V is TRBV10-3, with 8 bases aligning to TRBD1. Looked up from germline, CDR1 is ENHRY and CDR2 is SYGVKD. V lost 8 bases to trimming and J lost 4 bases; unmatched junction nucleotides: 6. The CDR3 sequence is 13 residues long. The CDR3: CAIGTGGITEAFF. CDR3 nucleotide sequence: TGTGCCATCGGCACAGGGGGAATCACTGAAGCTTTCTTT.

As to this clonotype: One end of the junction fails to match germline, which may point to a read error. The genes are TRBV10-3 and TRBJ1-6; D gene uncertain. There are 15 residues in the CDR3. The germline V gene encodes CDR1 ENHRY and CDR2 SYGVKD. In nucleotides, the CDR3 is TGTGCCACCAGTGAGTCGGAGGGCCTAATTTCACCCCTCCACTTT. Translation: CATSESEGLISPLHF.

Only a few counts were recorded for this clonotype. The V and J genes are TRBV25-1 and TRBJ2-1; 14 bases map to TRBD2. Germline CDR1 reads MGHDK; CDR2 reads SYGVNS. The CDR3 is 18 amino acids. The V segment lost 2 bases and the J segment 6 bases; nucleotides outside the gene matches: 9. Here the CDR3 DNA reads TGTGCCAGCAGTGAACCTCGACTAGCGGGAGGGCCGGGCAATGAGCAGTTCTTC. As protein: CASSEPRLAGGPGNEQFF.

In its sample, this clonotype was seen many times. The chain couples TRBV5-4 to TRBJ2-1; TRBD2 might be the D (6 bases). Germline lookup yields CDR1 SGHNT and CDR2 YYREEE (reference sequence). The V and J ends lost 0 bases and 0 bases respectively, with 13 bases between them. The CDR3 runs to 17 residues. CDR3 nucleotide sequence: TGTGCCAGCAGCTTGGCGCCCGGGGGAAGCTCCTACAATGAGCAGTTCTTC. This codes for CASSLAPGGSSYNEQFF.

This clonotype was counted many times. The chain employs TRBV19 and TRBJ1-1; 10 bases line up with TRBD1. J gave up 0 bases and V 4 bases, and 8 bases lay outside the gene matches. The CDR3 has 17 residues. Germline V gene sequence: CDR1 LNHDA, CDR2 SQIVND (reference sequence). The DNA of the CDR3 is TGTGCCAGTAGTAAGGTGATGGGACAGGGGATGAACACTGAAGCTTTCTTT. This translates into CASSKVMGQGMNTEAFF. The variable domain in full, completed from reference TRBV19 and TRBJ1-1, reads DGGITQSPKYLFRKEGQNVTLSCEQNLNHDAMYWYRQDPGQGLRLIYYSQIVNDFQKGDIAEGYSVSREKKESFPLTVTSAQKNPTAFYLCASSKVMGQGMNTEAFFGQGTRLTVV.

This chain uses TRBV10-3 with TRBJ2-1; TRBD2 aligns across 8 bases. CDR3 size: 15 residues. Per germline, CDR1 ENHRY and CDR2 SYGVKD. The ends lost 2 bases at V and 3 bases at J; junction bases unmatched: 3. CDR3 coding DNA: TGTGCCATCAGTGAGATACTAGCGGACTACAATGAGCAGTTCTTC. Translated, it gives CAISEILADYNEQFF.

This clonotype occurred many times. This sequence joins TRBV19 and TRBJ2-3; 8 positions match TRBD2. Trimming took 6 bases from V and 6 from J; bases not matched to a gene: 5. Germline V gives CDR1 LNHDA, CDR2 SQIVND (reference sequence). The CDR3 covers 13 residues. CDR3 sequence: CASRTGGGDTQYF. CDR3 DNA sequence: TGTGCCAGTAGGACGGGCGGGGGGGATACGCAGTATTTT.

This clonotype has at least ten counts. The V and J genes are TRBV4-1 and TRBJ1-5; a weak D match, TRBD1 (5 bases). Between the trimmed V and J ends, which lost 1 base and 5 bases, there was a span of 12 bases. CDR3 length: 15 amino acids. Germline-derived CDR1 and CDR2 are MGHRA and YSYEKL. The CDR3 region has the DNA TGCGCCAGCAGCCAAGGAACAGGTCCTTATCAGCCCCAGCATTTT. Its translation is CASSQGTGPYQPQHF.

The CDR3 region has the DNA TGTGCCAGCAGCGGGGGGGACAGTGAAAAACTGTTTTTT. Translating it yields CASSGGDSEKLFF. J is TRBJ1-4 and V is TRBV9; 7 bases fit TRBD1. Looked up from germline, CDR1 is SGDLS and CDR2 is YYNGEE. This CDR3 spans 13 amino acids. V lost 3 bases and J lost 7; bases outside the gene matches: 3.

The chain recombines TRBV6-1 with TRBJ1-1; 11 bases line up with TRBD1. V gave up 2 bases and J gave up 11 bases; unmatched junction bases: 13. Per germline, CDR1 MNHNS and CDR2 SASEGT. This CDR3 spans 16 amino acids. DNA of the CDR3: TGTGCCAGCAGTGAAAGGGTCAGGACAGGGGGCTATATCGCTTTCTTT. Protein: CASSERVRTGGYIAFF.

J is TRBJ1-2 and V is TRBV15; TRBD1 matches 7 bases. The J segment lost 0 bases and the V segment lost 0 bases, leaving 7 bases of the junction unmatched. Germline V CDR1 and CDR2: LNHNV, YYDKDF (reference sequence). The CDR3 is 17 amino acids. DNA for the CDR3: TGTGCCACCAGCAGAGATAGGGGGACAGTCTCTAACTATGGCTACACCTTC. The encoded protein is CATSRDRGTVSNYGYTF.

The chain uses TRBV25-1 and TRBJ2-7, with 9 positions matching TRBD1. Per the germline V gene, CDR1 is MGHDK and CDR2 is SYGVNS. V dropped 3 bases and J dropped 5; count of bases not matched to a gene: 5. The CDR3 has 14 residues. The CDR3 loop is CASSDMDRGNEQYF. The CDR3 coding sequence is TGTGCCAGCAGTGATATGGACAGGGGAAACGAGCAGTACTTC.